This T cell receptor (beta chain) comes out of a study of T cell responses to AZD1222 COVID-19 vaccine. Germline loops: CDR1 MGHDK, CDR2 SYGVNS. The CDR3 loop spans 14 amino acids. A note on this clone: A junction end diverges from the germline sequence, so it may reflect a read error.

The repertoire was sequenced with immunoSEQ multiplex PCR; TCRdb's copy has only in-frame clones and lacks some. The data contain fewer than 200,000 clones, around 89% of them singletons. The sequencing here drew on peripheral blood, taken 28 days after the second AZD1222 dose. This sequence joins TRBV25-1 and TRBJ2-5; D not resolved. The TCR originated in an adult who received the AZD1222 COVID-19 vaccine. Here the CDR3 DNA reads TGTGCCAGCAGTGAAAATAAGAACCAACAGACCCAGTACTTC. As protein: CASSENKNQQTQYF.